The clone carrying this T cell receptor beta chain was seen a few times. Its antigen is still unknown. V was clipped by 7 bases and J by 2 bases, with 9 bases between them. Germline V CDR1 and CDR2: MNHNY, SVGAGI (reference sequence). The CDR3 consists of 12 residues. This sample stems from a study of beta chain features in type 1 diabetes. Study-wide results and limits: More deletions and fewer insertions at VDJ junctions were seen in type 1 diabetes patients. PCR might pick shorter templates more often, in the same way for patients and controls. Type 1 diabetes patients showed a moderate but significant shortening of TCRB CDR3s in all four CD4+ subsets.

The whole isolated RNA underwent reverse transcription, so sequencing captured expressed TCRB transcripts. Deep immunoSEQ sequencing covered naive, central memory and regulatory T cell samples. Some clones are missing from TCRdb's copy, which holds only in-frame ones; the method was immunoSEQ multiplex PCR. Counted here are 640,000 or so clones, about 14% occurring once; the ten biggest clones make up 0.04%. A CD45RO/CCR7/CD25/CD127/CD95/CD27 panel sorted naive, central memory, regulatory and stem cell-like memory CD4+ cells. Sample: naive CD4+ T cells from blood. This chain uses TRBV6-6 with TRBJ2-7; D gene uncertain. The clonotype comes from a man younger than 30 with type 1 diabetes. CDR3 DNA sequence: TGTGCCAGCACCACGACCACCTACGAGCAGTACTTC. It codes for CASTTTTYEQYF.